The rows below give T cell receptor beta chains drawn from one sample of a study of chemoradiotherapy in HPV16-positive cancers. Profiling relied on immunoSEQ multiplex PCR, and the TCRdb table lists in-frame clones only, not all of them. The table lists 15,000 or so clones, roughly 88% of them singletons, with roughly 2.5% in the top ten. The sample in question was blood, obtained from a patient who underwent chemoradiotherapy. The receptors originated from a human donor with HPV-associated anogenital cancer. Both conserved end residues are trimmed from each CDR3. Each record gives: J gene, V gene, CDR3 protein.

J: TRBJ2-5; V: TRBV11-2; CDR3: ASSFSPAQETQY
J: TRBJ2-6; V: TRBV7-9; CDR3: ASSLPPRTGNSGANVLT
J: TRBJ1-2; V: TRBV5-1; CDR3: ASSQGRGPDNYGYT
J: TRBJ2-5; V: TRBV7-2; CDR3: ASSLDGRGETQY
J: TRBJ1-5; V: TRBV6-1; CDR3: ASSRHQPQH
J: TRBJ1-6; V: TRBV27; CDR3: ASSLAGGSSYNSPLH
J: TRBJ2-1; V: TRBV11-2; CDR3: ASSLDRTGNEQF
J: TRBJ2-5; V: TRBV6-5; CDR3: ASSNPLETQY
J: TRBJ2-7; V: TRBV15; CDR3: ATSSLTSGDIYEQY
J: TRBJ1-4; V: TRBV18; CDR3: ASSPGAGEKLF
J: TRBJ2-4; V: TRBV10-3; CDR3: AISGDSGGPQNIQY
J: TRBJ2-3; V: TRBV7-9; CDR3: ASSPELGTQY
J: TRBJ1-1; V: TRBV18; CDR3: ASSPPKGVMNTEAF
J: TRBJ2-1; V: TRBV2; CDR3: ASKSGGAYNEQF
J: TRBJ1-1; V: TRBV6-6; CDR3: ASSYSWTGGEAF
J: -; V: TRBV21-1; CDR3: ATPRGPYEQY
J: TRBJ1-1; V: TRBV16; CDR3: ASSASGGWDTEAF
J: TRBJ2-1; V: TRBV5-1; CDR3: ASSLFAGGYSEQF
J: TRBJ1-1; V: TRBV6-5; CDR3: ASSPRTTVNTEAF
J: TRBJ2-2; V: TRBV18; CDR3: ASSPLGGSNTGELF
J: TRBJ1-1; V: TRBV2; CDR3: ASSEARVMNTEAF
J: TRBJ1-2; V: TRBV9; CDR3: ASSLNTDRGNGYT
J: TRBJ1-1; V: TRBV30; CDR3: ASSRQGDTEAF
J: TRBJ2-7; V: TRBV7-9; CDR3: ASSLVPLRGASYEQY
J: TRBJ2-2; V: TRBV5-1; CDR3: ASSLTGRTNTGELF
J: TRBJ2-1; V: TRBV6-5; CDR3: VSSYQAYNEQF
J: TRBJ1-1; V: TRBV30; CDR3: AYLRIRNTEAF
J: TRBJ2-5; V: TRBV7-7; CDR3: ASSLSSGGETQY
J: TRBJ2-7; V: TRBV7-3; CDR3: ASSPGGDSYEQY
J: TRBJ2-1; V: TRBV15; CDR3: ATSSTSGGANEQF
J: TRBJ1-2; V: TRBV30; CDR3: AWSVQFLANYGYT
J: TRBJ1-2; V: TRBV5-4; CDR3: ASSPGQGRFGYT
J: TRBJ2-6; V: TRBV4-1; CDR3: ASSQWGTSGANVLT
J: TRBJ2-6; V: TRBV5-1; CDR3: ASSPKTDSGANVLT
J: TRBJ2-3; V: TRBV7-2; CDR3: ASSPRTDTQY
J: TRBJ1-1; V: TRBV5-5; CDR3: ASSRAWGGEAF
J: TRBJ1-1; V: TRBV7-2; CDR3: ASSLLDRGWDTEAF
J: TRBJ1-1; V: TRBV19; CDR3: ASSIGPPVKRDKAF
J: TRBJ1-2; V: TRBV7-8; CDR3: ASSLIGGGGYGYT
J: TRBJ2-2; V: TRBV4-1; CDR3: ASSKRQGQTGELF